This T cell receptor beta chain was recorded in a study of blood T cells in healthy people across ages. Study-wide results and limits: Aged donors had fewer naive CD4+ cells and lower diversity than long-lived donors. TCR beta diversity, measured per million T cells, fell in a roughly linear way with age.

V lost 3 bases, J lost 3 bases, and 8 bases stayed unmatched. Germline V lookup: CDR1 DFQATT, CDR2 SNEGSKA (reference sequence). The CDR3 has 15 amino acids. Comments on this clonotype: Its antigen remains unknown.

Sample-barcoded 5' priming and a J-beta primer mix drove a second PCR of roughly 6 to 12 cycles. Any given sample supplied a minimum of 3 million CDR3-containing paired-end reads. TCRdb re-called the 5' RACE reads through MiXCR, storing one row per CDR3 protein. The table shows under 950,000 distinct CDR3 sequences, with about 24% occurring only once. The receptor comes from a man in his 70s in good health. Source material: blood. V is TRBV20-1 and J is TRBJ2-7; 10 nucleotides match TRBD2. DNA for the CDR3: TGCAGTGCTAGTCCTATAGCGGGAGGCCACTACGAGCAGTACGTC. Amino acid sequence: CSASPIAGGHYEQYV.